This TCR beta chain was observed in a study of human T cells and chemical hapten exposure. Study-level results: Expanded TCRs clustered into significantly more large CDR3 similarity groups than controls, the analysis revealed.

This clonotype showed up just a few times. As yet, its antigen is unknown. This sample's time point: patch test 2, 6 weeks after DPC sensitization. This sample's treatment: therapeutic diphenylcyclopropenone sensitization with weekly scalp DPC. The germline V and J ends were trimmed by 6 bases and 8 bases, with 7 bases remaining between them. The CDR3 spans 11 residues. Looked up from germline, CDR1 is SEHNR and CDR2 is FQNEAQ (reference sequence). During construction of the library, unique molecular identifiers were attached to individual cDNA molecules for quantitative, reproducible TCR counting. TCRdb processed the RACE reads anew with MiXCR; each CDR3 protein has one entry. The table includes about 95,000 distinct CDR3 sequences, approximately 10% detected once.

This chain links TRBV7-9 with TRBJ1-4; possible D gene TRBD1, 5 bases. The material sequenced was whole blood, taken in connection with sensitization to the hapten diphenylcyclopropenone (DPC). The TCR sequence derives from a middle-aged woman with alopecia areata. Some clones in this sample may be carry-over from other donors' samples. The DNA of the CDR3 is TGTGCCAGCAGTGGGGGGGAAAAACTGTTTTTT. It encodes CASSGGEKLFF.